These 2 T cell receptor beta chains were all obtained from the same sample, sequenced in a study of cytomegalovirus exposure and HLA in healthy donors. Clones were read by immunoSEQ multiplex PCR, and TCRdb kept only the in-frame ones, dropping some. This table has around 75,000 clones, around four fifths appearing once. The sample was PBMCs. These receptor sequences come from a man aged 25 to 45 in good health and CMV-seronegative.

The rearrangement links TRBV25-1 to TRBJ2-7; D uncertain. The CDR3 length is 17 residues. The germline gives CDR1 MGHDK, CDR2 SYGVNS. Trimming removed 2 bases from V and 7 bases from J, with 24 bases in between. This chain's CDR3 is CASSERDGVGSLGEQYV. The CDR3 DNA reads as TGTGCCAGCAGTGAAAGAGACGGAGTGGGTTCCCTGGGAGAGCAGTACGTC.

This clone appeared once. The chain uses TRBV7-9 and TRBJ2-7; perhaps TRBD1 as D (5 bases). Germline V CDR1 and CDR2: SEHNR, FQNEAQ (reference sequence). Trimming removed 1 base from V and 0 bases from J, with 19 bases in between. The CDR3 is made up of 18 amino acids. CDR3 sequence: CASSLGALTGPASYEQYF. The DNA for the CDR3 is TGTGCCAGCAGCTTAGGGGCTCTAACAGGTCCAGCCTCCTACGAGCAGTACTTC. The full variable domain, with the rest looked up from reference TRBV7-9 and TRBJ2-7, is DTGVSQNPRHKITKRGQNVTFRCDPISEHNRLYWYRQTLGQGPEFLTYFQNEAQLEKSRLLSDRFSAERPKGSFSTLEIQRTEQGDSAMYLCASSLGALTGPASYEQYFGPGTRLTVT.